This TCR beta chain stems from a study of Ad26.COV2.S vaccination and SARS-CoV-2 variants. Study conclusions and caveats: The placebo group had lower spike-specific TCR breadth than the vaccine recipients did. After vaccination, reports described spike-specific CD8+ and CD4+ T cell responses as showing substantial breadth.

CDR1 and CDR2 from the germline V gene are SGDLS and YYNGEE. V shed 3 bases and J 6 bases; nucleotides not matched to a gene: 5. This CDR3 contains 14 residues. On this clone itself: The antigen remains unidentified.

TCRdb's table, derived via immunoSEQ multiplex PCR, lists solely in-frame clones and lacks some. Here the sample spans 350,000 to 450,000 clones, around 90% being singletons. This sequence was found in a human donor who had recovered from COVID-19. The specimen was peripheral blood, collected after recovery from COVID-19. The chain uses TRBV9 and TRBJ2-1; the match to TRBD1 covers 8 bases. CDR3 amino acids: CASSDGDRFNEQFF. The CDR3 DNA sequence: TGTGCCAGCAGCGATGGGGACAGGTTCAATGAGCAGTTCTTC.